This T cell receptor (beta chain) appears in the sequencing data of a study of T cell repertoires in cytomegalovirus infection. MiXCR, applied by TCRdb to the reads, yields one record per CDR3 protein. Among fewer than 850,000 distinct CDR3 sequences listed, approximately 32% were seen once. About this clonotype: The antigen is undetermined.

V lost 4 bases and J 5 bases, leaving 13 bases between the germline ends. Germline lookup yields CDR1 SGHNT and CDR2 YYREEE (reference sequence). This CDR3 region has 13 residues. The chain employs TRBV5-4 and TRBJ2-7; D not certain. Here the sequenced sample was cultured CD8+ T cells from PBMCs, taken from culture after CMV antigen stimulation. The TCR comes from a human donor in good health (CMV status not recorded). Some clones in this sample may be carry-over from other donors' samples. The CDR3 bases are TGTGCCAGCAGCCCCCCCCTCTCTCACGAGCAGTACTTC. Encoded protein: CASSPPLSHEQYF.